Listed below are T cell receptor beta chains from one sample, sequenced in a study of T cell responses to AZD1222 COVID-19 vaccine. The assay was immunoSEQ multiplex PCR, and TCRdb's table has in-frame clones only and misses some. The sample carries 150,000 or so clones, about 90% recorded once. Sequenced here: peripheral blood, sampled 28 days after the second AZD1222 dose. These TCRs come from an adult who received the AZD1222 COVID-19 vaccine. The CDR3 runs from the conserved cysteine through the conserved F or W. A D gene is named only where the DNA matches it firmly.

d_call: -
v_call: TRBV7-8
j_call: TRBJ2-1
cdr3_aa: CASTPFGSSYNEQFF
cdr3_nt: TGTGCCAGCACCCCTTTCGGAAGCTCCTACAATGAGCAGTTCTTC

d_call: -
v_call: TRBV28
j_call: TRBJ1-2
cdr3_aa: CASSLPPNYGYTF
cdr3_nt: TGTGCCAGCAGTTTGCCACCCAACTATGGCTACACCTTC

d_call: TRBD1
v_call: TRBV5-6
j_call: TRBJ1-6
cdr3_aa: CASSLDRGPNSPLHF
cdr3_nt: TGTGCCAGCAGCTTGGACAGGGGACCGAATTCACCCCTCCACTTT

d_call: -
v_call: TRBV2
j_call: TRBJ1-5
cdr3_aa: CASSEGGRSNQPQHF
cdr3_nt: TGTGCCAGCAGTGAAGGGGGCAGAAGCAATCAGCCCCAGCATTTT

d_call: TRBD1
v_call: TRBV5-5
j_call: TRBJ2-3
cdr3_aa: CASSSTGTGRTDTQYF
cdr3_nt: TGTGCCAGCAGCTCCACCGGGACAGGGCGCACAGATACGCAGTATTTT

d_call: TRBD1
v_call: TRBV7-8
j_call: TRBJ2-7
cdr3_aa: CASSPYDVYRGSSYEQYF
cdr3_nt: TGTGCCAGCAGCCCCTACGATGTGTACAGGGGGAGCTCCTACGAGCAGTACTTC

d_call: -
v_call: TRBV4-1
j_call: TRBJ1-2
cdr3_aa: CASSLAKNWRGNYGYTF
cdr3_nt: TGCGCCAGCAGCCTCGCCAAGAACTGGCGCGGGAATTATGGCTACACCTTC

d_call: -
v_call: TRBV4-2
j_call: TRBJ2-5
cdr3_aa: CASSQDLEVYRETQYF
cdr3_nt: TGTGCCAGCAGCCAAGATCTAGAAGTTTACCGAGAGACCCAGTACTTC

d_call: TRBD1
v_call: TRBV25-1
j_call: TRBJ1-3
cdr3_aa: CASSSTRGRLGNTIYF
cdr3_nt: TGTGCCAGCAGCTCTACTAGGGGGCGGCTTGGAAACACCATATATTTT

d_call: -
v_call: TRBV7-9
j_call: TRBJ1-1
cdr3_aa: CASSPPSGNTEAFF
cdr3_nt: TGTGCCAGCAGCCCACCTTCGGGGAACACTGAAGCTTTCTTT

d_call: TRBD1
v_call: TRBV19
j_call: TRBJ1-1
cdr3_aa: CASSVPWTGGLAAFF
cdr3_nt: TGTGCCAGTAGTGTTCCTTGGACAGGGGGCTTGGCTGCTTTCTTT

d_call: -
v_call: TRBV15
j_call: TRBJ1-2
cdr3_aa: CATSRGGGAYGYTF
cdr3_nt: TGTGCCACCAGCAGAGGTGGAGGGGCGTATGGCTACACCTTC

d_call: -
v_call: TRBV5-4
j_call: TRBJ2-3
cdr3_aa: CASSAGSTDTQYF
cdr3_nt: TGTGCCAGCAGCGCGGGCTCCACAGATACGCAGTATTTT

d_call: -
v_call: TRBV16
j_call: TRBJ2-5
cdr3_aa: CASSQYIQGAGETQYF
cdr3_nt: TGTGCCAGCAGCCAATATATACAGGGAGCCGGGGAGACCCAGTACTTC